The source of this T cell receptor beta chain is a study of human T cells and chemical hapten exposure. Whole-study context: Alopecia areata, totalis or universalis was found in mostly female patients.

In the library, unique molecular identifiers were attached to individual cDNA molecules. Source study methods: Ranging from roughly 23,224 to 700,000, TCR counts per sample had a median value of around 92,000. In TCRdb, the RACE reads were re-called with MiXCR into one record per CDR3 protein. These V and J calls originate from TCRdb's pipeline instead of the authors' own analysis. Among about 260,000 distinct CDR3 sequences listed, over 8% were seen once. V lost 2 bases and J lost 3, with 14 bases in between. The CDR3 length is 15 residues. CDR1 SGDLS and CDR2 YYNGEE come from the germline V gene. Noted time point: pre-sensitization, week 0. Sample treatment: therapeutic diphenylcyclopropenone sensitization with weekly scalp DPC. Suited to DPC and affected by alopecia, the donors ranged from 18 to 70 years old.

This sequence joins TRBV9 and TRBJ2-5; tentatively, D is TRBD1 (6 bases). The TCR sequence derives from a woman aged 40 to 50 with alopecia areata. Some clones in this sample may be carry-over from other donors' samples. Sequenced material: whole blood, taken in connection with sensitization to the hapten diphenylcyclopropenone (DPC). CDR3 amino acids: CASSVKGVREETQYF. CDR3 nucleotides: TGTGCCAGCAGCGTCAAGGGGGTAAGGGAAGAGACCCAGTACTTC.